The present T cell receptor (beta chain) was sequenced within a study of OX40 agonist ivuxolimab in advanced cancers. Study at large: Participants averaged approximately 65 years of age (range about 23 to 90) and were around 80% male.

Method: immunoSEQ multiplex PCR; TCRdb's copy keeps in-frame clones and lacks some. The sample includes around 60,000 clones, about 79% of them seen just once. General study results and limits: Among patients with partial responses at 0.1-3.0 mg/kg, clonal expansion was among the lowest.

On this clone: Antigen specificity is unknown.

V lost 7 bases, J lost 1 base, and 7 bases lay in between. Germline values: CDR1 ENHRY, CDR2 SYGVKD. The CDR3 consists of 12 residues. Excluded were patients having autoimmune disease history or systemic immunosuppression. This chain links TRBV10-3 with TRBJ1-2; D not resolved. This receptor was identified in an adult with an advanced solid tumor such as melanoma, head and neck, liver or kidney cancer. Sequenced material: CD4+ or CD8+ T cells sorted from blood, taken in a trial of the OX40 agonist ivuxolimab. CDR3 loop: CAITDGNYGYTF. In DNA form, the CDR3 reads TGTGCCATCACCGACGGTAACTATGGCTACACCTTC.